This is a list of T cell receptor beta chains from one sample in a study of blood T cell repertoires in COVID-19. Assay used: immunoSEQ multiplex PCR; TCRdb lists only in-frame clones, some missing. Of approximately 150,000 clones in the sample, approximately 84% were seen once. The sample taken for sequencing was peripheral blood. Receptors originate from a woman aged 80 or over with acute or convalescent COVID-19. The CDR3 runs from the conserved cysteine through the conserved F or W. Fields, in order: CDR3 length, V gene, J gene, CDR3 protein.

15,TRBV21-1,TRBJ2-7,CASKRTGDSSYEQYF
13,TRBV19,TRBJ2-7,CASSRDRSYEQYF
16,TRBV4-3,TRBJ2-2,CASSQDVGAGAGELFF
13,TRBV9,TRBJ2-7,CASSGGDGYEQYF
13,TRBV19,TRBJ2-2,CASRVTGTGELFF
15,TRBV7-8,TRBJ1-6,CASSLAGQENSPLHF
14,TRBV19,TRBJ1-1,CASSSGTLGRGAFF
17,TRBV7-2,TRBJ2-1,CASSAGPGTSGSYEQFF
16,TRBV19,TRBJ2-1,CASSPLLGQGVNEQFF
16,TRBV5-1,TRBJ1-6,CASSREGQGPNSPLHF
14,TRBV18,TRBJ2-3,CASSQSRGTDTQYF
15,TRBV11-2,TRBJ1-2,CASKGMREGAYGYTF
18,TRBV10-3,TRBJ2-5,CAISEGIAGEIRQETQYF
11,TRBV30,TRBJ2-7,CAWSVGQEQYF
16,TRBV6-6,TRBJ2-1,CASSYYVSGSINEQFF
14,TRBV29-1,TRBJ2-7,CSVEDHRGVNEQYF
15,TRBV7-9,TRBJ2-3,CASSQGLAGTDTQYF
13,TRBV18,TRBJ2-5,CASSPRNKETQYF
11,TRBV12-3/TRBV12-4,TRBJ1-6,CASSLGQTLHF
14,TRBV7-8,TRBJ1-2,CASSSAGTAYGYTF
17,TRBV4-1,TRBJ1-2,CASSQDHSQGVGYGYTF
16,TRBV7-2,TRBJ2-5,CASSPKTGGREETQYF
16,TRBV7-2,TRBJ2-1,CASTSRVASSYNEQFF
18,TRBV27,TRBJ2-1,CASSRNTVGQGAGNEQFF
16,TRBV4-3,TRBJ1-3,CASSQSGQVLGNTIYF
17,TRBV7-2,TRBJ2-1,CASRTSSSGGRYNEQFF
13,TRBV10-3,TRBJ1-1,CAMSGGVNTEAFF
15,TRBV5-1,TRBJ1-2,CASSLAGGRTYGYTF